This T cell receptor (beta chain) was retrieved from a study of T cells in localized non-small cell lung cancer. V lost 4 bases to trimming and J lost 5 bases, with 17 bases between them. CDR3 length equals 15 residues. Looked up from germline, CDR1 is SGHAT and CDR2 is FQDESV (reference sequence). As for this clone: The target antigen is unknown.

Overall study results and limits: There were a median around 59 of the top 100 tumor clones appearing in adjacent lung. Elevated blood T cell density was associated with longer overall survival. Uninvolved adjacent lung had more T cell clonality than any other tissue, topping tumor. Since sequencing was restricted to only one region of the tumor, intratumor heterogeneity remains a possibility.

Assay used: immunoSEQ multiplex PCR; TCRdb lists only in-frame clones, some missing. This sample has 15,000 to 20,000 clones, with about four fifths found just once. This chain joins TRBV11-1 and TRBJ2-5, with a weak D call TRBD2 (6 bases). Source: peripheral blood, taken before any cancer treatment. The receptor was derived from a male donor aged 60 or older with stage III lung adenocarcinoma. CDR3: CASSSGTSLAETQYF. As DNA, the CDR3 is TGTGCCAGCAGCTCGGGAACATCACTAGCCGAGACCCAGTACTTC.